The source of this T cell receptor (beta chain) is a study of cytomegalovirus exposure and HLA in healthy donors. Study-wide results and caveats: Cytomegalovirus association was listed for under 200 TCR beta chains.

In regard to this clone: Its target is not known.

Some clones are missing from TCRdb's copy, which holds only in-frame ones; the method was immunoSEQ multiplex PCR. The sample has hundreds of thousands of clones; approximately 90% are singletons. The material sequenced was PBMCs. This sequence was found in a woman between 18 and 30 years old in good health and CMV-seronegative.

CDR3 nucleotides: TGTGCCAGCAGCTCAGACAGGCTGAACACTGAAGCTTTCTTT. It translates to CASSSDRLNTEAFF. The rearrangement joins TRBV27 to TRBJ1-1; possibly TRBD1 for D (6 bases). Trimming removed 6 bases at V and 0 bases at J, with 11 bases between. CDR3 length: 14 residues. The V gene's germline CDR1 is MNHEY and CDR2 SMNVEV (reference sequence).